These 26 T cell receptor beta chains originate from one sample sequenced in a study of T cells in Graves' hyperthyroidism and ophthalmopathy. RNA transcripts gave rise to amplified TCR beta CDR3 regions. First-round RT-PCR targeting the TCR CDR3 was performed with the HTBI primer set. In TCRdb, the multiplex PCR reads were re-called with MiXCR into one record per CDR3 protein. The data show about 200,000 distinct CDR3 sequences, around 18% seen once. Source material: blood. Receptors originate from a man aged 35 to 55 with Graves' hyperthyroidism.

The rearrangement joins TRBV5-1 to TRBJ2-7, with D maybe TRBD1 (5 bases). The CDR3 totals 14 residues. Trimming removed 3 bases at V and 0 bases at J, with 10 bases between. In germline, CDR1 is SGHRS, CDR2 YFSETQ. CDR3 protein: CASSWNRNSYEQYF. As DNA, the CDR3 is TGCGCCAGCAGCTGGAACAGGAACTCCTACGAGCAGTACTTC.

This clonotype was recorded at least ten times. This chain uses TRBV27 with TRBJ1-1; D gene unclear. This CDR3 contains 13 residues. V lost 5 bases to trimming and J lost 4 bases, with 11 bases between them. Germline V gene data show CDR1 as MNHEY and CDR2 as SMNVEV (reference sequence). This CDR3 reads CASSGTLTTEAFF. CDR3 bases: TGTGCCAGCAGTGGAACCCTCACCACTGAAGCTTTCTTT.

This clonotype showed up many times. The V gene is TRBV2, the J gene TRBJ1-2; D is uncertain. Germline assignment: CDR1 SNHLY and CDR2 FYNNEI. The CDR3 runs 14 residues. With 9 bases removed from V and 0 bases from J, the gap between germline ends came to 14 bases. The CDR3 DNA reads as TGTGCCAGGAGCCTAGGAGGGACTAACTATGGCTACACCTTC. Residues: CARSLGGTNYGYTF.

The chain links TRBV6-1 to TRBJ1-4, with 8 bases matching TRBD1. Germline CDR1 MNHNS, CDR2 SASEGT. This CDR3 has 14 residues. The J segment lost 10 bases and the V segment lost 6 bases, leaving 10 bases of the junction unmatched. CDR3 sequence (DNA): TGTGCCAGCAGCCCCGGACAGGGACAGAGAAAACTGTTTTTT. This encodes CASSPGQGQRKLFF.

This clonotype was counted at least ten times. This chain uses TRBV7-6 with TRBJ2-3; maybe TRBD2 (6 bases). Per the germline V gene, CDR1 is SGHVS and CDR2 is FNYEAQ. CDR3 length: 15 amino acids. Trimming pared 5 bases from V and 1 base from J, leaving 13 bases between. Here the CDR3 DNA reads TGTGCCAGCAGCGATATGGGCGGGGGCACAGATACGCAGTATTTT. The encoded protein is CASSDMGGGTDTQYF.

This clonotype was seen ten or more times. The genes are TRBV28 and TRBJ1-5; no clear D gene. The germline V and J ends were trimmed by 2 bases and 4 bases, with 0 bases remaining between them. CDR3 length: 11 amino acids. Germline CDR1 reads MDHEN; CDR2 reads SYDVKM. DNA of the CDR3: TGTGCCAGCAGTTTAAATCAGCCCCAGCATTTT. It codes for CASSLNQPQHF.

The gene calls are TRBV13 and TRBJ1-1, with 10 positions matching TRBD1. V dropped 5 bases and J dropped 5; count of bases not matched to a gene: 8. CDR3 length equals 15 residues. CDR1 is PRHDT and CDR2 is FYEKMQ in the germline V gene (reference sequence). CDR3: CASSLKPGQGTEAFF. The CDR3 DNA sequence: TGTGCCAGCAGCCTTAAGCCGGGACAGGGGACTGAAGCTTTCTTT.

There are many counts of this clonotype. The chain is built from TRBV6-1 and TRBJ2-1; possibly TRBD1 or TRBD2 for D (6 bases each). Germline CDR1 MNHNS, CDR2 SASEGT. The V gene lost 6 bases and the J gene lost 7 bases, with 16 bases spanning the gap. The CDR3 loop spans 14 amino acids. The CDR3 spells CASSQKRGENEQFF. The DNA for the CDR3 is TGTGCCAGCAGCCAGAAAAGGGGGGAGAATGAGCAGTTCTTC.

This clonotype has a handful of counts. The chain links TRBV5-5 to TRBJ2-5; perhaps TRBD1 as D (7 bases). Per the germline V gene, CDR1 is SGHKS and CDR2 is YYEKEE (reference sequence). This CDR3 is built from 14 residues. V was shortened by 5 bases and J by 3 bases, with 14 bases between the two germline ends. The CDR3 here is CASRSVRGEETQYF. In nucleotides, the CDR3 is TGTGCCAGCAGAAGCGTCAGGGGGGAAGAGACCCAGTACTTC.

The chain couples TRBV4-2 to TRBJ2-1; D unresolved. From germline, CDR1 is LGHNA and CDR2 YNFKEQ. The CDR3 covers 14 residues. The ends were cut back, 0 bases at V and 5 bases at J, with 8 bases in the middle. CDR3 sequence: CASSQEGPHNEQFF. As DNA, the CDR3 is TGTGCCAGCAGCCAAGAGGGTCCCCACAATGAGCAGTTCTTC.

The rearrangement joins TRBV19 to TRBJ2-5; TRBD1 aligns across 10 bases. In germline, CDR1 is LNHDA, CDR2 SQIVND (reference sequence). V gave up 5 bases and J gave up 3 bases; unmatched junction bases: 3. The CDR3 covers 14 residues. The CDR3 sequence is CASSADRGKETQYF. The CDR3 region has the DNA TGTGCCAGTAGTGCGGACAGGGGGAAAGAGACCCAGTACTTC.

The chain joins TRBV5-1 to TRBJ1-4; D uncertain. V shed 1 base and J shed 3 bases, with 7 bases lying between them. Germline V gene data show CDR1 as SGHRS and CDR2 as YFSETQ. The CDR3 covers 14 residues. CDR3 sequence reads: CASSLLQSNEKLFF. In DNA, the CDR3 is TGCGCCAGCAGCTTGTTACAGTCTAATGAAAAACTGTTTTTT.

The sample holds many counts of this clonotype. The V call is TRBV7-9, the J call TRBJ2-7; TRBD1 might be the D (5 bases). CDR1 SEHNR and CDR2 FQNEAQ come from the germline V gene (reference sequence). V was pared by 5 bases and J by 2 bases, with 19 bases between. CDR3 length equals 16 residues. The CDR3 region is CASSPSGPRAPYEQYF. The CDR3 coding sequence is TGTGCCAGCAGCCCCTCGGGCCCCAGGGCGCCCTACGAGCAGTACTTC. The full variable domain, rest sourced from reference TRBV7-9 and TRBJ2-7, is DTGVSQNPRHKITKRGQNVTFRCDPISEHNRLYWYRQTLGQGPEFLTYFQNEAQLEKSRLLSDRFSAERPKGSFSTLEIQRTEQGDSAMYLCASSPSGPRAPYEQYFGPGTRLTVT.

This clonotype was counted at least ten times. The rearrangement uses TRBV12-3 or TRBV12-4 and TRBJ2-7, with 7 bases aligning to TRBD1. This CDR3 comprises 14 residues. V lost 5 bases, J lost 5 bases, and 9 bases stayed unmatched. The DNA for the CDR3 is TGTGCCAGCAGTCCCGGACAGGCCCCCCACGAGCAGTACTTC. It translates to CASSPGQAPHEQYF.

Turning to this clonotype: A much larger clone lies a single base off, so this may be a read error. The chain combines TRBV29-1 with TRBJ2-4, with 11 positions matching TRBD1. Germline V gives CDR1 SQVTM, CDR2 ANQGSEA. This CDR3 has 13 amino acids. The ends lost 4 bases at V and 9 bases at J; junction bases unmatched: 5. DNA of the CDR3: TGCAGCGTTGGGGGACAGGGGGGGAGCATTCAGTACTTC. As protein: CSVGGQGGSIQYF. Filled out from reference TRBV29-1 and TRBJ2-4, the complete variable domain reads SAVISQKPSRDICQRGTSLTIQCQVDSQVTMMFWYRQQPGQSLTLIATANQGSEATYESGFVIDKFPISRPNLTFSTLTVSNMSPEDSSIYLCSVGGQGGSIQYFGAGTRLSVL.

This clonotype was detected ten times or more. The DNA for the CDR3 is TGTGCCAGCAGTTTATTGGACAGCCTGGGTACTGAAGCTTTCTTT. Its translation is CASSLLDSLGTEAFF. The V gene is TRBV28, the J gene TRBJ1-1; D is perhaps TRBD1 (6 bases). The CDR3 length is 15 residues. Germline CDR1 and CDR2: MDHEN and SYDVKM. Trimming pared 1 base from V and 5 bases from J, leaving 14 bases between.

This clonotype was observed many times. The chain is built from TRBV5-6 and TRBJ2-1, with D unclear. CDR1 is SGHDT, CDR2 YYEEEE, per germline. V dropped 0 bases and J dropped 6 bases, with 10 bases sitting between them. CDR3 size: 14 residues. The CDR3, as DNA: TGTGCCAGCAGCTTGGCCGGTGAAACCAATGAGCAGTTCTTC. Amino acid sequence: CASSLAGETNEQFF.

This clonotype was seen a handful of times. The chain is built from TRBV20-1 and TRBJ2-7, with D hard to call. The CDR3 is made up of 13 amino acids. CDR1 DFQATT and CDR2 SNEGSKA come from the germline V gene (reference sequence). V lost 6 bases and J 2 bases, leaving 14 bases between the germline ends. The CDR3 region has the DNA TGCAGTGCCACTCATCCACGAACCTACGAGCAGTACTTC. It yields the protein CSATHPRTYEQYF.

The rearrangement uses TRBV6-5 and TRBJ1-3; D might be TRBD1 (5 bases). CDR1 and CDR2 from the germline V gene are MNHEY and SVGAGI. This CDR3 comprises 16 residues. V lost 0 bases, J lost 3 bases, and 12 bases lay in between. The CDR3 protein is CASSYSGSGGGNTIYF. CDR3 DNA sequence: TGTGCCAGCAGTTACTCGGGCAGCGGGGGTGGAAACACCATATATTTT.

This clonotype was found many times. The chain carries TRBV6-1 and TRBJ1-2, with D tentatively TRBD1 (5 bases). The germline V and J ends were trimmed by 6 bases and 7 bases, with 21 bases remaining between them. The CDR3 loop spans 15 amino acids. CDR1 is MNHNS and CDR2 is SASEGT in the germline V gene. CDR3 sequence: CASSPRDRPLLGYTF. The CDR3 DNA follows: TGTGCCAGCAGCCCCAGGGACCGTCCCCTCCTTGGCTACACCTTC.

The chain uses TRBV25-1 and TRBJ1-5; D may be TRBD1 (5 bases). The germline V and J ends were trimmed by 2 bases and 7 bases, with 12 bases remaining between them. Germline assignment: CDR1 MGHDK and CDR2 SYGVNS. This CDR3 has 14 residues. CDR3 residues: CASSEGRAGQPQHF. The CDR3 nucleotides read TGTGCCAGCAGTGAAGGGCGGGCAGGGCAGCCCCAGCATTTT.

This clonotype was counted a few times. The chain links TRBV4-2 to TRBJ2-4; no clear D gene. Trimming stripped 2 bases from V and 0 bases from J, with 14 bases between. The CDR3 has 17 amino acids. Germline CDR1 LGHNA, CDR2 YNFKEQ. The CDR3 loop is CASSQTPVRLAKNIQYF. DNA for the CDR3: TGTGCCAGCAGCCAAACTCCAGTAAGACTAGCCAAAAACATTCAGTACTTC.

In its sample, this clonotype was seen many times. CDR3 sequence reads: CASNQLNYGYTF. In nucleotides, the CDR3 is TGTGCCAGCAACCAATTAAACTATGGCTACACCTTC. V is TRBV28 and J is TRBJ1-2, with D unresolved. This CDR3 has 12 residues. Germline V gives CDR1 MDHEN, CDR2 SYDVKM. V was pared by 7 bases and J by 2 bases, with 8 bases between.

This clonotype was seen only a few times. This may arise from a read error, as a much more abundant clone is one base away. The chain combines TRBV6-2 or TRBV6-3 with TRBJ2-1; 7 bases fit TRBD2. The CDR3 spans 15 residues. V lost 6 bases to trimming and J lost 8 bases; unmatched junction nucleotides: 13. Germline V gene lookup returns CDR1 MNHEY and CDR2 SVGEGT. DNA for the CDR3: TGTGCCAGCAGGGAGGCCGGGGGGACCAGGGATGAGCAGTTCTTC. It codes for CASREAGGTRDEQFF.

The CDR3 DNA is TGCGCCAGCAGCCAAGATGTAGGGATAGGCGAGGTTAACACTGAAGCTTTCTTT. Its protein is CASSQDVGIGEVNTEAFF. This rearrangement joins TRBV4-3 to TRBJ1-1; no definite D call. From germline, CDR1 is LGHNA and CDR2 YSLEER. Trimming removed 0 bases from V and 2 bases from J, with 19 bases in between. The CDR3 contains 18 residues.

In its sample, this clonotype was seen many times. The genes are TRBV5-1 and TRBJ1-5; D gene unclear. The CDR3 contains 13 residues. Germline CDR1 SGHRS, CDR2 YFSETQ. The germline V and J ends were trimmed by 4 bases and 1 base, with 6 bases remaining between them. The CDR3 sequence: CASSAGSNQPQHF. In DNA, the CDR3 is TGCGCCAGCAGCGCCGGGAGCAATCAGCCCCAGCATTTT. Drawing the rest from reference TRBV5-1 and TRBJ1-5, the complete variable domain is KAGVTQTPRYLIKTRGQQVTLSCSPISGHRSVSWYQQTPGQGLQFLFEYFSETQRNKGNFPGRFSGRQFSNSRSEMNVSTLELGDSALYLCASSAGSNQPQHFGDGTRLSIL.